This T cell receptor beta chain is drawn from a study of T cells in Graves' hyperthyroidism and ophthalmopathy. Study-level points and caveats: In validation, the model predicted ophthalmopathy. These predictions came a median around 5.9 months before onset.

Comments on this clonotype: Its matching antigen is unknown.

Amplification of TCR beta CDR3 regions used RNA as the template. Using the HTBI primer set, a first-round RT-PCR was run on the TCR CDR3. TCRdb analysed the multiplex PCR reads with MiXCR anew, one entry per CDR3 protein. The sample has about 270,000 distinct CDR3 sequences; 20% to 30% are singletons. This receptor was taken from a man aged 40-50 years with Graves' hyperthyroidism that later progressed to Graves' ophthalmopathy. The sample taken for sequencing was blood.

CDR3 in amino acids: CASSSNLENTEAFF. The CDR3 region has the DNA TGTGCCAGCAGCTCCAATTTGGAGAACACTGAAGCTTTCTTT. The chain uses TRBV7-2 and TRBJ1-1; no definite D call. Trimming shortened V by 4 bases and J by 1 base, and 10 bases separated the two germline ends. CDR1 is SGHTA, CDR2 FQGNSA, per germline. The length of the CDR3 is 14 residues.